Following are 18 T cell receptor beta chains from one sample sequenced in a study of blood T cell repertoires in COVID-19. Repertoires were generated with immunoSEQ multiplex PCR, while TCRdb's copy carries only in-frame clones and drops some. In the table there are about 200,000 clones, around 80% of which are singletons. Sequenced input: peripheral blood. These TCRs come from a woman in her 70s with acute or convalescent COVID-19.

The genes are TRBV2 and TRBJ1-2, with TRBD1 identical over 12 bases. The CDR3 runs 12 residues. Germline assignment: CDR1 SNHLY and CDR2 FYNNEI. Trimming cost V 6 bases and J 10 bases; bases outside gene matches: 3. In nucleotides, the CDR3 is TGTGCCAGCAGGCCGGGACAGGGGGCCTACACCTTC. Translating it yields CASRPGQGAYTF. The complete variable domain, with remaining parts taken from reference TRBV2 and TRBJ1-2, reads EPEVTQTPSHQVTQMGQEVILRCVPISNHLYFYWYRQILGQKVEFLVSFYNNEISEKSEIFDDQFSVERPDGSNFTLKIRSTKLEDSAMYFCASRPGQGAYTFGSGTRLTVV.

The chain joins TRBV3-1 (or the pseudogene TRBV3-2) to TRBJ1-2; no reliable D call. Per germline, CDR1 LGHDT and CDR2 YNNKEL (reference sequence). This CDR3 is built from 14 residues. V lost 1 base and J lost 8, with 14 bases in between. Here the CDR3 reads CASSQVEGATGYTF. The CDR3 DNA reads as TGTGCCAGCAGCCAAGTGGAGGGCGCAACCGGCTACACCTTC.

The rearrangement uses TRBV7-3 and TRBJ2-7, with TRBD2 matching over 10 bases. V dropped 2 bases and J dropped 5; count of bases not matched to a gene: 12. Germline V lookup: CDR1 SGHTA, CDR2 FQGTGA. The CDR3 is 17 residues long. The CDR3 spells CASSLGLAGVVGHEQYF. The CDR3 DNA reads TGTGCCAGCAGCTTAGGGCTAGCGGGAGTAGTGGGCCACGAGCAGTACTTC. Full variable domain (remainder filled in from reference TRBV7-3 and TRBJ2-7): GAGVSQTPSNKVTEKGKYVELRCDPISGHTALYWYRQSLGQGPEFLIYFQGTGAADDSGLPNDRFFAVRPEGSVSTLKIQRTERGDSAVYLCASSLGLAGVVGHEQYFGPGTRLTVT.

A single count supports this clone. The V gene is TRBV27, the J gene TRBJ1-1; 7 nucleotides line up with TRBD1. Losses at the gene ends were 3 bases for V and 1 base for J; bases not matched to a gene: 2. CDR3 length equals 14 residues. Germline CDR1 MNHEY, CDR2 SMNVEV (reference sequence). CDR3 region: CASSFAGGNTEAFF. CDR3 coding DNA: TGTGCCAGCAGTTTCGCAGGGGGGAACACTGAAGCTTTCTTT.

The chain uses TRBV10-3 and TRBJ2-1; D not certain. The germline V gene encodes CDR1 ENHRY and CDR2 SYGVKD. The length of the CDR3 is 15 residues. V was clipped by 0 bases and J by 6 bases, with 12 bases between them. The CDR3 is CAISESDFTGNEQFF. The CDR3 DNA reads as TGTGCCATCAGTGAGTCCGACTTCACCGGCAATGAGCAGTTCTTC.

This chain uses TRBV7-9 with TRBJ2-6, with 10 bases fitting TRBD1. CDR3 size: 19 residues. With V trimmed by 6 bases and J by 0 bases, 11 bases remained unmatched. Germline CDR1 is SEHNR and CDR2 is FQNEAQ (reference sequence). The CDR3 DNA follows: TGTGCCAGCAGACCCCGGGACAGGGGATCCGCCTCTGGGGCCAACGTCCTGACTTTC. Translation gives CASRPRDRGSASGANVLTF.

The chain links TRBV6-2 or TRBV6-3 to TRBJ2-2; D is unresolved. CDR1 is MNHEY, CDR2 SVGEGT, per germline. The CDR3 has 14 amino acids. The V and J ends lost 0 bases and 8 bases respectively, with 10 bases between them. CDR3 loop: CASSYSNGKGELFF. The CDR3 bases are TGTGCCAGCAGTTACTCGAACGGTAAAGGGGAGCTGTTTTTT.

This clone was counted only a few times. This CDR3 reads CASSETGTGIEKLFF. The CDR3 nucleotides read TGTGCCAGCAGCGAAACCGGGACAGGGATAGAAAAACTGTTTTTT. The chain recombines TRBV7-2 with TRBJ1-4; TRBD1 agrees at 9 bases. After removal of 5 bases from V and 8 bases from J, the junction contained 9 bases not matched to a gene. The CDR3 extends over 15 amino acids. Germline V gene data show CDR1 as SGHTA and CDR2 as FQGNSA.

This chain joins TRBV2 and TRBJ2-1; D is possibly TRBD2 (5 bases). Germline CDR1 SNHLY, CDR2 FYNNEI. This CDR3 contains 13 residues. V dropped 6 bases and J dropped 3 bases, with 9 bases sitting between them. CDR3 region: CASRRAGYNEQFF. CDR3 bases: TGTGCCAGCAGACGGGCGGGCTACAATGAGCAGTTCTTC.

The chain combines TRBV12-3 or TRBV12-4 with TRBJ2-5, with D perhaps matching TRBD1 (5 bases). This CDR3 has 12 residues. Trimming left V 4 bases short and J 9 bases short, with 12 bases between. The CDR3 DNA reads TGTGCCAGCAGTTCAGGGTTCGAGGCCCAGTACTTC. It translates to CASSSGFEAQYF.

V usage is TRBV28 and J usage is TRBJ1-1; 10 nucleotides align to TRBD1. V shed 9 bases, J shed 8 bases, and the junction held 15 bases outside the gene matches. Germline V gives CDR1 MDHEN, CDR2 SYDVKM. This CDR3 has 15 residues. DNA for the CDR3: TGTGCCAGTAACTTTGGACAGGGGGGGCACCCCGAAGCTTTCTTT. It is translated as CASNFGQGGHPEAFF. The variable domain in full, completed from reference TRBV28 and TRBJ1-1, reads DVKVTQSSRYLVKRTGEKVFLECVQDMDHENMFWYRQDPGLGLRLIYFSYDVKMKEKGDIPEGYSVSREKKERFSLILESASTNQTSMYLCASNFGQGGHPEAFFGQGTRLTVV.

V usage is TRBV15 and J usage is TRBJ2-7; 7 bases match TRBD1. Trimming removed 4 bases from V and 4 bases from J; junction bases left unmatched: 10. Germline-derived CDR1 and CDR2 are LNHNV and YYDKDF (reference sequence). This CDR3 spans 15 amino acids. CDR3 sequence: CATSTRQGGFYEQYF. As DNA, the CDR3 is TGTGCCACCAGCACTCGACAGGGTGGGTTTTACGAGCAGTACTTC. Full variable domain (rest looked up from reference TRBV15 and TRBJ2-7): DAMVIQNPRYQVTQFGKPVTLSCSQTLNHNVMYWYQQKSSQAPKLLFHYYDKDFNNEADTPDNFQSRRPNTSFCFLDIRSPGLGDTAMYLCATSTRQGGFYEQYFGPGTRLTVT.

The gene calls are TRBV9 and TRBJ1-1; D not resolved. Trimming shortened V by 0 bases and J by 1 base, and 7 bases separated the two germline ends. The germline V gene encodes CDR1 SGDLS and CDR2 YYNGEE. CDR3 length: 14 residues. The CDR3 nucleotides are TGTGCCAGCAGCGTAGTTCCGGGGAACACTGAAGCTTTCTTT. This gives the protein CASSVVPGNTEAFF. The full variable domain, completed using reference TRBV9 and TRBJ1-1, is DSGVTQTPKHLITATGQRVTLRCSPRSGDLSVYWYQQSLDQGLQFLIQYYNGEERAKGNILERFSAQQFPDLHSELNLSSLELGDSALYFCASSVVPGNTEAFFGQGTRLTVV.

This chain uses TRBV28 with TRBJ2-7; the match to TRBD1 covers 8 bases. Per germline, CDR1 MDHEN and CDR2 SYDVKM. CDR3 length: 15 amino acids. With V trimmed by 1 base and J by 7 bases, 9 bases remained unmatched. CDR3 coding DNA: TGTGCCAGCAGTTTATTGACAGGGGTAGGGGGGGAGCAGTACTTC. Amino acids: CASSLLTGVGGEQYF.

Only a few counts were recorded for this clone. The chain joins TRBV7-2 to TRBJ2-7, with a possible D match to TRBD2 (5 bases). The V and J ends lost 1 base and 4 bases respectively, with 8 bases between them. CDR1 is SGHTA, CDR2 FQGNSA, per germline. This CDR3 is 13 amino acids long. CDR3 nucleotides: TGTGCCAGCAGCTTAGAGTGGACTTACGAGCAGTACTTC. Protein sequence: CASSLEWTYEQYF.

The chain links TRBV19 to TRBJ2-2; TRBD1 aligns across 9 bases. Germline V gene sequence: CDR1 LNHDA, CDR2 SQIVND (reference sequence). The V and J ends lost 3 bases and 6 bases, in that order; junction bases with no gene match: 14. CDR3 length: 18 residues. The CDR3 nucleotides read TGTGCCAGTAGTATGGTAGTGCGGGGACAGGGCGGCTCCGGGGAGCTGTTTTTT. It translates to CASSMVVRGQGGSGELFF.

The chain combines TRBV11-3 with TRBJ2-7, with D maybe TRBD1 (5 bases). V was trimmed by 2 bases and J by 4 bases, leaving 15 bases between them. Looked up from germline, CDR1 is SGHNT and CDR2 is YENEEA. The CDR3 sequence is 15 residues long. CDR3 nucleotides: TGTGCCAGCAGCTTAAGGTGGGGCGCTACGTACGAGCAGTACTTC. Protein: CASSLRWGATYEQYF.

The chain has TRBV6-5 and TRBJ1-4; D not certain. The V gene lost 9 bases and the J gene lost 7 bases, with 6 bases spanning the gap. The CDR3 is made up of 10 amino acids. The germline V gene has CDR1 MNHEY and CDR2 SVGAGI. The CDR3 sequence is CASSVEKLFF. Here the CDR3 DNA reads TGTGCCAGTAGCGTTGAAAAACTGTTTTTT.